Listed below are T cell receptor beta chains from one sample, sequenced in a study of blood T cell repertoires in COVID-19. Libraries were prepared by immunoSEQ multiplex PCR; TCRdb keeps only in-frame clonotypes and omits some of them. The sample records some 220,000 clones, 85% being singletons. Material for sequencing was peripheral blood. These receptors were collected from a woman in her sixties or seventies with active or convalescent COVID-19. CDR3s include the opening cysteine and the closing phenylalanine or tryptophan. D genes are given only for firm matches. Size tells how often a clone was seen (once, few, many) or the class of an expanded clone, and some rows leave it out.

- | TRBJ2-2 | TRBV5-4 | - | CASSPEGGADTGELFF | TGTGCCAGCAGCCCGGAGGGAGGTGCGGACACCGGGGAGCTGTTTTTT
once | TRBJ1-3 | TRBV19 | TRBD1 | CASSIGTGSHSGNTIYF | TGTGCCAGTAGTATCGGGACAGGAAGCCACTCTGGAAACACCATATATTTT
once | TRBJ2-1 | TRBV27 | - | CASSLGRTSVIYNEQFF | TGTGCCAGCAGTTTAGGCCGTACTAGTGTCATTTACAATGAGCAGTTCTTC
few | TRBJ1-3 | TRBV9 | - | CASSVEGGTGNTIYF | TGTGCCAGCAGCGTAGAAGGAGGGACTGGAAACACCATATATTTT
- | TRBJ2-2 | TRBV6-5 | TRBD1 | CASSWTGNTGELFF | TGTGCCAGCAGTTGGACAGGGAACACCGGGGAGCTGTTTTTT
- | TRBJ2-3 | TRBV5-1 | - | CASSGRTDTQYF | TGCGCCAGCAGCGGGCGCACAGATACGCAGTATTTT
- | TRBJ2-5 | TRBV19 | TRBD1 | CASSIRPFQTGGKGETQYF | TGTGCCAGTAGTATTCGCCCGTTTCAGACAGGGGGCAAAGGGGAGACCCAGTACTTC
- | TRBJ1-5 | TRBV10-1 | - | CASPGDGAGQPQHF | TGCGCCAGCCCGGGGGACGGCGCCGGTCAGCCCCAGCATTTT
- | TRBJ2-3 | TRBV5-5 | TRBD1 | CASSLSLRTGASTDTQYF | TGTGCCAGCAGCTTGTCCCTCAGGACAGGGGCGTCCACAGATACGCAGTATTTT
- | TRBJ2-1 | TRBV11-2 | TRBD1 | CASSPQQGNEQFF | TGTGCCAGCAGTCCTCAACAGGGGAATGAGCAGTTCTTC
- | TRBJ2-1 | TRBV6-4 | TRBD2 | CASSKLGGRASNEQFF | TGTGCCAGCAGTAAGCTGGGCGGGAGGGCCAGCAATGAGCAGTTCTTC
once | TRBJ2-2 | TRBV7-8 | - | CASSLAGEEVGELFF | TGTGCCAGCAGCTTAGCGGGAGAGGAGGTCGGGGAGCTGTTTTTT
- | TRBJ1-6 | TRBV5-4 | - | CASSAGLNSPLHF | TGTGCCAGCAGCGCAGGTCTTAATTCACCCCTCCACTTT
- | TRBJ2-1 | TRBV6-2/TRBV6-3 | TRBD2 | CASSYTSGGYEQFF | TGTGCCAGCAGTTATACTAGCGGAGGATATGAGCAGTTCTTC
- | TRBJ1-1 | TRBV7-2 | - | CASSLVGALLTEAFF | TGTGCCAGCAGCTTAGTGGGGGCGCTCCTCACTGAAGCTTTCTTT
- | TRBJ2-1 | TRBV20-1 | TRBD1 | CSASSGQGVGEQFF | TGCAGTGCTAGTTCGGGACAGGGGGTTGGTGAGCAGTTCTTC
- | TRBJ1-2 | TRBV7-2 | TRBD1 | CASSLLSGQGRGYTF | TGTGCCAGCAGCTTATTATCTGGACAGGGTAGAGGCTACACCTTC
- | TRBJ2-2 | TRBV11-2 | - | CASEFDGELFF | TGTGCCAGCGAGTTTGACGGGGAGCTGTTTTTT
- | TRBJ2-5 | TRBV7-7 | TRBD2 | CASSLGPGTSGETQYF | TGTGCTAGCAGCCTCGGGCCCGGGACTAGCGGCGAGACCCAGTACTTC
- | TRBJ1-6 | TRBV15 | - | CATSRGRTADSPLHF | TGTGCCACCAGCAGAGGTCGGACAGCTGATTCACCCCTCCACTTT
- | TRBJ1-5 | TRBV28 | - | CASSSSGDGQPQHF | TGTGCCAGCAGTTCCTCAGGGGATGGTCAGCCCCAGCATTTT
- | TRBJ1-5 | TRBV3-1/TRBV3-2 | TRBD1 | CASSPRAGGNQPQHF | TGTGCCAGCAGCCCCCGCGCAGGGGGTAACCAGCCCCAGCATTTT